This T cell receptor beta chain was sequenced for a study of OX40 agonist ivuxolimab in advanced cancers. Profiled with immunoSEQ multiplex PCR; TCRdb holds only in-frame clones, not every one. The table has tens of thousands of clones, approximately 85% seen once. Findings and limits, study-wide: On average, a greater number of expanded clones characterised CD8+ T cells relative to CD4+.

As regards this clone: The antigen is not known.

This material consisted of CD4+ or CD8+ T cells sorted from blood, taken in a trial of the OX40 agonist ivuxolimab. The receptor comes from an adult with an advanced solid tumor such as melanoma, head and neck, liver or kidney cancer.

CDR3 sequence (DNA): TGTGCCAGCAGACAGGGCGTGAACACTGAAGCTTTCTTT. Its translation: CASRQGVNTEAFF. The rearrangement uses TRBV2 and TRBJ1-1; the D gene is possibly TRBD1 (6 bases). Trimming took 6 bases from V and 0 from J, leaving 8 bases between them. From germline, CDR1 is SNHLY and CDR2 FYNNEI. The CDR3 is 13 amino acids.